This T cell receptor beta chain was retrieved from a study of blood T cell repertoires in COVID-19. Study at large: Sites in the United States, Italy and Spain provided acute and convalescent COVID-19 samples. PBMCs, B-cell-depleted T cells, or T cells provided the cDNA or gDNA that made up the material.

The CDR3 has 13 residues. CDR1 is MNHEY, CDR2 SVGAGI, per germline. Trimming stripped 11 bases from V and 8 bases from J, with 21 bases between. Original processing notes: Amplification of reference gene primers was used by the study to estimate nucleated cell counts. Only in-frame clones appear in the TCRdb table, and some are missing; sequencing was by immunoSEQ multiplex PCR. V and J calls and clone size are copied from that table; D and trimming were computed from the DNA. Among 130,000 or so clones listed, about 91% were seen once. The receptor comes from a man aged 45-65 years with acute or convalescent COVID-19. The V call is TRBV6-5, the J call TRBJ1-2; no clear D. Sequencing input: peripheral blood. CDR3 amino acids: CAVSSVLAEGYTF. DNA for the CDR3: TGTGCCGTCAGCTCAGTCCTGGCGGAAGGCTACACCTTC.